One and the same sample provided the 5 T cell receptor beta chains below, sequenced in a study of CD8+ T cells in alopecia areata. RNA was isolated and reverse transcribed to cDNA, the sequencing template. Assay used: immunoSEQ multiplex PCR; TCRdb lists only in-frame clones, some missing. This table holds 110,000 or so clones, 56% found once. This sample's treatment: oral pan-JAK inhibitor, 5-10 mg twice daily. This material consisted of CD4+ T cells sorted from blood, taken at week 24, from a patient treated with tofacitinib. These receptors were obtained from a human donor with alopecia areata.

The chain recombines TRBV29-1 with TRBJ2-7; the D gene is possibly TRBD2 (6 bases). This CDR3 has 13 residues. In germline, CDR1 is SQVTM, CDR2 ANQGSEA. Trimming pared 6 bases from V and 2 bases from J, leaving 14 bases between. In DNA, the CDR3 is TGCAGCGTCGCGGAGGGGTGGACCTACGAGCAGTACTTC. Its protein is CSVAEGWTYEQYF.

This clone was seen a few times. The chain is built from TRBV29-1 and TRBJ2-4; D is perhaps TRBD2 (5 bases). V lost 4 bases and J 7 bases, leaving 11 bases between the germline ends. CDR1 SQVTM and CDR2 ANQGSEA come from the germline V gene. The CDR3 is 12 residues long. Here the CDR3 reads CSVVRDKNIQYF. CDR3 nucleotides: TGCAGCGTTGTGAGGGATAAGAACATTCAGTACTTC.

The DNA for the CDR3 is TGTGCCTGGAGAAGGGACATTTCTACACCCCTCCACTTT. Its protein product is CAWRRDISTPLHF. The chain links TRBV30 to TRBJ1-6, with D perhaps TRBD1 (6 bases). Germline lookup yields CDR1 GTSNPN and CDR2 SVGIG (reference sequence). The CDR3 is made up of 13 amino acids. The V end lost 3 bases, the J end lost 11 bases, and 14 bases lay between the germline ends. The complete variable domain, with remaining parts taken from reference TRBV30 and TRBJ1-6, reads SQTIHQWPATLVQPVGSPLSLECTVEGTSNPNLYWYRQAAGRGLQLLFYSVGIGQISSEVPQNLSASRPQDRQFILSSKKLLLSDSGFYLCAWRRDISTPLHFGNGTRLTVT.

As regards this clone: The junction departs from germline at one end; a sequencing error may be responsible. V gene TRBV7-7 combines with J gene TRBJ2-5, with D unclear. CDR3 length: 14 amino acids. Germline V lookup: CDR1 SSHAT, CDR2 FNYEAQ (reference sequence). DNA for the CDR3: TGTGCTAGCAGCTTACTTGGTTACCCGGAGACCCAGTACTTC. Translation: CASSLLGYPETQYF.

V and J are TRBV30 and TRBJ1-5, with 7 bases matching TRBD1. The J segment lost 0 bases and the V segment lost 5 bases, leaving 4 bases of the junction unmatched. Germline lookup yields CDR1 GTSNPN and CDR2 SVGIG (reference sequence). The CDR3 has 14 amino acids. As DNA, the CDR3 is TGTGCCTGGCAGACAGGGAATAGCAATCAGCCCCAGCATTTT. Encoded protein: CAWQTGNSNQPQHF.